Given below is one T cell receptor (beta chain) in context. What it recognizes is unknown. The data derive from a study of T cell responses to AZD1222 COVID-19 vaccine. Study-wide context: Second-dose intervals near 4 or 12 weeks were combined.

CDR3 size: 14 residues. Trimming pared 4 bases from V and 4 bases from J, leaving 14 bases between. From germline, CDR1 is SNHLY and CDR2 FYNNEI. Notes on the study in general: AZD1222 recipients seropositive at baseline numbered only six. Per reports, nearly half of all spike-specific TCRs target regions that are unmutated in variants. Distributed over spike, vaccine-associated CD4 TCRs predominated at 160-218 and 743-854.

The protocol was immunoSEQ multiplex PCR, while the TCRdb copy is restricted to in-frame clones and leaves out a portion. The sample yields 150,000 to 200,000 clones, just over 90% seen once. This clonotype was obtained from an adult in good health. Sequenced here: peripheral blood, sampled on day 0 of AZD1222 vaccination. V gene TRBV2 combines with J gene TRBJ2-7; D tentatively fits TRBD1 or TRBD2 (5 bases each). The CDR3 here is CASSVVQGPYEQYF. CDR3 bases: TGTGCCAGCAGTGTGGTGCAGGGACCTTACGAGCAGTACTTC.